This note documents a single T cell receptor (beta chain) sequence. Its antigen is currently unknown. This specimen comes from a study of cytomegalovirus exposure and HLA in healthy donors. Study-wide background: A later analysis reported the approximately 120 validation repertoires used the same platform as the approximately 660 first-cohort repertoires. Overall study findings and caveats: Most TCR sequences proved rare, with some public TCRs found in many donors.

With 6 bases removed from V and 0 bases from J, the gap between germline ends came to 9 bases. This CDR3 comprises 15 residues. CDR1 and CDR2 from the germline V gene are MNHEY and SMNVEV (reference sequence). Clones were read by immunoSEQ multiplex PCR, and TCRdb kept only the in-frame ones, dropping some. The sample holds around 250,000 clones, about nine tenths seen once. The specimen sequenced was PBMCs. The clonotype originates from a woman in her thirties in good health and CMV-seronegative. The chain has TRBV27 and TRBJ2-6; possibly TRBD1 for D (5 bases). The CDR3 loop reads CASSRQSSGANVLTF. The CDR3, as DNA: TGTGCCAGCAGCCGACAGAGCTCTGGGGCCAACGTCCTGACTTTC.